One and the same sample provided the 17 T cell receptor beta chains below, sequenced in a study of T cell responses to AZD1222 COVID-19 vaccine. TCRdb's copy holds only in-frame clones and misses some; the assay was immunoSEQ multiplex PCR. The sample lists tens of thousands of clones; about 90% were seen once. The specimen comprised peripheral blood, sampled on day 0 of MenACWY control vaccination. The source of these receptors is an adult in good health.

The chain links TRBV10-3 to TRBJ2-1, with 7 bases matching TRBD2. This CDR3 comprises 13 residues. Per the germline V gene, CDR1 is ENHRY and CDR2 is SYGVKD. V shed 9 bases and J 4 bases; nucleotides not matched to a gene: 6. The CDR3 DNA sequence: TGTGCCATTGCCCGGGACTATTACAATGAGCAGTTCTTC. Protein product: CAIARDYYNEQFF.

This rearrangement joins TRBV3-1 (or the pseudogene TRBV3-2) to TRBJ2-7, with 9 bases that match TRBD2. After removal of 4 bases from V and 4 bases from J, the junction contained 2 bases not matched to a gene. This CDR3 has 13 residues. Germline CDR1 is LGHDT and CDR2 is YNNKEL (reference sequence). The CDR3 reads CASSPSGVYEQYF. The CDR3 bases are TGTGCCAGCAGCCCTAGCGGGGTATACGAGCAGTACTTC.

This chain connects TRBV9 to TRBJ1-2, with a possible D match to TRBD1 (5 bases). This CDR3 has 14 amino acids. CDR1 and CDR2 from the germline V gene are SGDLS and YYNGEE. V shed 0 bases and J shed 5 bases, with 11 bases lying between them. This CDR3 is CASSVDGRVYGYTF. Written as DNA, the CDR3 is TGTGCCAGCAGCGTAGATGGCAGGGTATATGGCTACACCTTC.

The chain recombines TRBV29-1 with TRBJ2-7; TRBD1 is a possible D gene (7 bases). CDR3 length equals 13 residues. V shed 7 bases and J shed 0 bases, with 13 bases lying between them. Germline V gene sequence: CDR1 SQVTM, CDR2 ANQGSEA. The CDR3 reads CSAGDSSSYEQYF. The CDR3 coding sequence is TGCAGCGCGGGGGACAGCAGCTCCTACGAGCAGTACTTC.

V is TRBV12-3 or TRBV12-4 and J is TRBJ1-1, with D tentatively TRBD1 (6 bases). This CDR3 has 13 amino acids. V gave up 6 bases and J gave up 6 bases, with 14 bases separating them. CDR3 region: CASSMDRLSEAFF. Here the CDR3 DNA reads TGTGCCAGCAGCATGGACAGACTTTCTGAAGCTTTCTTT.

This CDR3 is CASSLGGADYEQYF. The CDR3 DNA reads as TGTGCCAGCAGCTTGGGGGGCGCGGACTACGAGCAGTACTTC. V usage is TRBV7-2 and J usage is TRBJ2-7; D tentatively fits TRBD1 or TRBD2 (6 bases each). CDR1 is SGHTA, CDR2 FQGNSA, per germline. The CDR3 is 14 residues long. Trimming took off 3 bases at V and 3 bases at J, with 12 bases between the two ends.

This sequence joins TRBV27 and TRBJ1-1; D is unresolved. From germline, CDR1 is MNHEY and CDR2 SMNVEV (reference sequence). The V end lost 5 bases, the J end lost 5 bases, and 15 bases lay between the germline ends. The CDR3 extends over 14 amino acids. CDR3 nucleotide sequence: TGTGCCAGCAGTCCCCTTGGACCCGAGACTGAAGCTTTCTTT. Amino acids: CASSPLGPETEAFF.

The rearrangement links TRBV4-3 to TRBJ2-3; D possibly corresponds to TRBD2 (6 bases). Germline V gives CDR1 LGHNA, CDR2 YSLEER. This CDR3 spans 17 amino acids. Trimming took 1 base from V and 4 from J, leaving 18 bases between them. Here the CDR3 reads CASSQGRLVFGADTQYF. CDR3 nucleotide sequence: TGCGCCAGCAGCCAAGGTAGACTAGTTTTCGGCGCAGATACGCAGTATTTT.

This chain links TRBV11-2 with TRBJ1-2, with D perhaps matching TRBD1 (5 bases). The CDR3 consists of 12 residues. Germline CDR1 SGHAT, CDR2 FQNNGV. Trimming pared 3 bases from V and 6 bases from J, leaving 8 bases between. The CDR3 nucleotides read TGTGCCAGCAGCTTCGAGGGGAATGGCTACACCTTC. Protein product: CASSFEGNGYTF.

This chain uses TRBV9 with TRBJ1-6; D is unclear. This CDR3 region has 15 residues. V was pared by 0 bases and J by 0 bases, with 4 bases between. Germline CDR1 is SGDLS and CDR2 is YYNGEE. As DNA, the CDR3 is TGTGCCAGCAGCGTAGAGGGCTCCTATAATTCACCCCTCCACTTT. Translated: CASSVEGSYNSPLHF. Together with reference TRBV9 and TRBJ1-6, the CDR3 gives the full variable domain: DSGVTQTPKHLITATGQRVTLRCSPRSGDLSVYWYQQSLDQGLQFLIQYYNGEERAKGNILERFSAQQFPDLHSELNLSSLELGDSALYFCASSVEGSYNSPLHFGNGTRLTVT.

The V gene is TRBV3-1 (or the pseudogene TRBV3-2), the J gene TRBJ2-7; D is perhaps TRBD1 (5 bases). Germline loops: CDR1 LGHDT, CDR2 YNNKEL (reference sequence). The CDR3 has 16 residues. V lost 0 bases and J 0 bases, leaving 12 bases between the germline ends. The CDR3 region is CASSQERGQFSYEQYF. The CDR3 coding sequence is TGTGCCAGCAGCCAAGAAAGGGGCCAGTTCTCCTACGAGCAGTACTTC.

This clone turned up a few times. The CDR3 loop is CASRPTGGGEQFF. The DNA of the CDR3 is TGTGCCAGCAGGCCCACAGGGGGCGGTGAGCAGTTCTTC. The rearrangement uses TRBV2 and TRBJ2-1; 9 nucleotides agree with TRBD1. V was clipped by 6 bases and J by 9 bases; unmatched bases: 6. The CDR3 length is 13 residues. Germline lookup yields CDR1 SNHLY and CDR2 FYNNEI.

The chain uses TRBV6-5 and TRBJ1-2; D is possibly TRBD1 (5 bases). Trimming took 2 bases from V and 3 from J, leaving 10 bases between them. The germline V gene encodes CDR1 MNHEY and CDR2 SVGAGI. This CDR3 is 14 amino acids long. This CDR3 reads CASSYSLGDYGYTF. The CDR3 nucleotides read TGTGCCAGCAGTTACAGTCTAGGGGACTATGGCTACACCTTC.

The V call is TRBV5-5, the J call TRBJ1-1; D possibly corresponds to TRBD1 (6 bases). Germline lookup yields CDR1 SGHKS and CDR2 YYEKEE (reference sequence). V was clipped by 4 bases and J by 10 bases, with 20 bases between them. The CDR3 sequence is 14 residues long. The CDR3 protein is CASSHLRLEGVAFF. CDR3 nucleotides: TGTGCCAGCAGCCACCTGCGGCTCGAGGGGGTAGCTTTCTTT.

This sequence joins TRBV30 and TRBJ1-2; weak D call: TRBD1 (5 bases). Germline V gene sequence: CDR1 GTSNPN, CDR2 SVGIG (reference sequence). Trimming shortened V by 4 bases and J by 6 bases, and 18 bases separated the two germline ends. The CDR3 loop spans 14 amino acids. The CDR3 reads CAWTVHGARNGYTF. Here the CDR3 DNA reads TGTGCCTGGACCGTACACGGGGCGCGAAATGGCTACACCTTC. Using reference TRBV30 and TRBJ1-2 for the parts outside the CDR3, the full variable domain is SQTIHQWPATLVQPVGSPLSLECTVEGTSNPNLYWYRQAAGRGLQLLFYSVGIGQISSEVPQNLSASRPQDRQFILSSKKLLLSDSGFYLCAWTVHGARNGYTFGSGTRLTVV.

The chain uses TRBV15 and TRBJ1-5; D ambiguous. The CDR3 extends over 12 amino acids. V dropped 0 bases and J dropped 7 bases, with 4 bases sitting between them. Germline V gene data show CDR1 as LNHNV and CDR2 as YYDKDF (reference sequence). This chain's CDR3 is CATSRDTQPQHF. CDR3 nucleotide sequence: TGTGCCACCAGCAGAGACACACAGCCCCAGCATTTT.

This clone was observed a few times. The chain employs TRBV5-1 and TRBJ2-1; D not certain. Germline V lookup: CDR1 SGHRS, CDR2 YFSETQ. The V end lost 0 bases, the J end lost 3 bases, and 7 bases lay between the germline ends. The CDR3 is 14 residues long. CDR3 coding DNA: TGCGCCAGCAGCTTGGAGTGGCTCTACAATGAGCAGTTCTTC. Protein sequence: CASSLEWLYNEQFF.